This T cell receptor (beta chain) was sequenced in a study of shared clonotypes between healthy human individuals. Study-wide points: The study found roughly 5% of naive CD4 clonotypes shared across several donors. Despite large depth, rarefaction showed incomplete sorted-subset sequencing. Collection of samples was limited to blood; tissue repertoires likely differ.

Sequencing used immunoSEQ multiplex PCR; TCRdb keeps in-frame clones, though not all of them. The sample includes hundreds of thousands of clones, around 72% of them seen just once. The germline CDR1 and CDR2 sequences are SGHRS and YFSETQ. The CDR3 runs to 15 residues. V trimming: 2 bases; J trimming: 3 bases; junction bases outside the gene matches: 2. This clone was observed many times. The antigen remains unidentified. Other DNA sequences of this sample code for an identical CDR3. Sequencing was performed on memory CD4+ T cells sorted from blood. The subset here: CD45RA-negative fraction. This TCR derives from a young woman in good health. The V call is TRBV5-1, the J call TRBJ2-2; 9 bases align to TRBD1. The CDR3 region is CASSFGDRDTGELFF. CDR3 nucleotides: TGCGCCAGCAGCTTTGGGGACAGGGACACCGGGGAGCTGTTTTTT.